A single T cell receptor beta chain is shown here with its context. The CDR3 is 15 amino acids. Germline CDR1 and CDR2: MDHEN and SYDVKM. Trimming cost V 2 bases and J 0 bases, with 8 bases left between them. These data originate in a study of cytomegalovirus exposure and HLA in healthy donors. With 60 Vbeta and 13 Jbeta primers, the PCR was carried out. TCRdb keeps only in-frame clones here, not all; method: immunoSEQ multiplex PCR. The table lists around 190,000 clones, around 78% of them singletons. Sequencing was carried out using PBMCs. This chain uses TRBV28 with TRBJ1-3; D ambiguous. The clonotype originates from a man aged 30 to 45 in good health and CMV-seronegative. The CDR3 bases are TGTGCCAGCAGTTTAGTAGGAGGCTCTGGAAACACCATATATTTT. Amino acid sequence: CASSLVGGSGNTIYF.